The T cell receptor beta chain under discussion was sequenced for a study of blood T cell repertoires in COVID-19. About the research overall: The origin of the acute and convalescent COVID-19 samples was the United States, Italy and Spain.

Between the trimmed V and J ends, which lost 4 bases and 1 base, there was a span of 13 bases. The CDR3 length is 16 residues. Germline V gene sequence: CDR1 KGHDR, CDR2 SFDVKD. Authors' processing steps: Amplification of reference gene primers provided the estimated nucleated cell counts. Sequenced by immunoSEQ multiplex PCR; TCRdb stores in-frame clones only, minus some. That table gives V, J and clone size, and the DNA gave D and trimming. Of approximately 50,000 clones listed, about 77% are singletons. The TCR sequence derives from a man between 65 and 79 years old with active or convalescent COVID-19. The chain recombines TRBV24-1 with TRBJ1-5, with D perhaps matching TRBD1 (6 bases). Sequenced input: peripheral blood. In nucleotides, the CDR3 is TGTGCCACCAGTGAAAATCGCAGGGGCAGCAATCAGCCCCAGCATTTT. Protein product: CATSENRRGSNQPQHF.